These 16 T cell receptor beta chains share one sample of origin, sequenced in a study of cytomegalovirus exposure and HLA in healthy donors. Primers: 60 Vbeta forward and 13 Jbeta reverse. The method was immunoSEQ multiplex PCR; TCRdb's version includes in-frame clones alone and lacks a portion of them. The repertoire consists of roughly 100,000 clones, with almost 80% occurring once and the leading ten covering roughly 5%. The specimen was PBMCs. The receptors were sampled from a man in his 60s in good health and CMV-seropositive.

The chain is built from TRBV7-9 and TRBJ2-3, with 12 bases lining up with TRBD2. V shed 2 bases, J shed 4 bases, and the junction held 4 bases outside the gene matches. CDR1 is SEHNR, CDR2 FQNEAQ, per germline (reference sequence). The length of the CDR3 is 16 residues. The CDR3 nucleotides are TGTGCCAGCAGCTTAAGGGCTAGCGGGGGGGCAGATACGCAGTATTTT. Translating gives CASSLRASGGADTQYF.

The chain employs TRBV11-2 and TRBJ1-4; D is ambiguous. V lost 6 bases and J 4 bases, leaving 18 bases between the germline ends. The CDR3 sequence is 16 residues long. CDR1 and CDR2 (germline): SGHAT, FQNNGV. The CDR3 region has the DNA TGTGCCAGCAGACCCTCCGAGGCCTGGATTAATGAAAAACTGTTTTTT. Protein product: CASRPSEAWINEKLFF.

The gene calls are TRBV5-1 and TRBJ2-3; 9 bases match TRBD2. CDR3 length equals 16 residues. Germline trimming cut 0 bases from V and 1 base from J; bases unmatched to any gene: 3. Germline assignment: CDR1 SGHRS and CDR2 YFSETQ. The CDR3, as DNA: TGCGCCAGCAGCTTGGTCCCTAGCGGGGGCACAGATACGCAGTATTTT. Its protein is CASSLVPSGGTDTQYF.

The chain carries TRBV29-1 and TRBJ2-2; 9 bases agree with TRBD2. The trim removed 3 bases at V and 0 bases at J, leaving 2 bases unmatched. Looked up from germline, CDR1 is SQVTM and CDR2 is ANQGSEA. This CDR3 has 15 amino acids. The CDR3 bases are TGCAGCGTTGAGCTAGCGGGGTCGAACACCGGGGAGCTGTTTTTT. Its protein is CSVELAGSNTGELFF.

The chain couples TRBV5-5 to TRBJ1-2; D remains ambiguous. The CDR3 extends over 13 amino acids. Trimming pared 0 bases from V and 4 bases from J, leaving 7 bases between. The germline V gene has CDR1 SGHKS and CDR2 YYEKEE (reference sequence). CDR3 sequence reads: CASSLGAGYGYTF. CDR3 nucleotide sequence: TGTGCCAGCAGCTTGGGGGCAGGCTATGGCTACACCTTC.

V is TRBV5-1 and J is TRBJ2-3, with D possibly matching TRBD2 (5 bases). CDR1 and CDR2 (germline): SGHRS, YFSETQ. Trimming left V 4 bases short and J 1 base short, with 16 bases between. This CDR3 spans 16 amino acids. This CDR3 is CASSLYVWERTDTQYF. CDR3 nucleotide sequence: TGCGCCAGCAGCCTATACGTGTGGGAGCGCACAGATACGCAGTATTTT.

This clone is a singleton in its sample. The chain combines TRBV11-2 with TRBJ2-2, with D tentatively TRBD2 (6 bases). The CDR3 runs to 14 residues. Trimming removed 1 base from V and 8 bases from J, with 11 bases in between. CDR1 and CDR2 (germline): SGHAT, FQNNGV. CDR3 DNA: TGTGCCAGCAGCTTAGTCGGGGGTATGGGGGAGCTGTTTTTT. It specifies CASSLVGGMGELFF.

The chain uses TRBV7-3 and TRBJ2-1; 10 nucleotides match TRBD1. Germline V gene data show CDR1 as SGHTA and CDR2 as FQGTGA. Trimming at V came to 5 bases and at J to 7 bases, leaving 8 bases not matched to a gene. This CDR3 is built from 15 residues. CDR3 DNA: TGTGCCAGCAGCCGCGGGACAGGGGTTGAAAATGAGCAGTTCTTC. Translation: CASSRGTGVENEQFF.

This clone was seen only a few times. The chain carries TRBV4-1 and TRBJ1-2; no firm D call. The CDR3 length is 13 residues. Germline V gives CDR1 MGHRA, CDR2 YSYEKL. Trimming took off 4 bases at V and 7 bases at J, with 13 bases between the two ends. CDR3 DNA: TGCGCCAGCAGCCCCCCCCTACAGATTGGCTACACCTTC. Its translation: CASSPPLQIGYTF.

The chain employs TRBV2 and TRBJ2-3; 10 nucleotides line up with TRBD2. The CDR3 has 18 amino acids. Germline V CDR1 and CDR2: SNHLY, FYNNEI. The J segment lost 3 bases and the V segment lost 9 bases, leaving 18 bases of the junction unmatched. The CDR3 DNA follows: TGTGCCAGGACGGCCCTAGCGGGGGCGTCCCCACAGACAGATACGCAGTATTTT. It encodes CARTALAGASPQTDTQYF.

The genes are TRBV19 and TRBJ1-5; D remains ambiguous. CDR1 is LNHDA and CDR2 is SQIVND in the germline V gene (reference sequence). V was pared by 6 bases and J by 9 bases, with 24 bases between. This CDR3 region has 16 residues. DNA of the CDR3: TGTGCCAGTAGCAACCGGGATACAATTAGGGTACGGCCCCAGCATTTT. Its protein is CASSNRDTIRVRPQHF.

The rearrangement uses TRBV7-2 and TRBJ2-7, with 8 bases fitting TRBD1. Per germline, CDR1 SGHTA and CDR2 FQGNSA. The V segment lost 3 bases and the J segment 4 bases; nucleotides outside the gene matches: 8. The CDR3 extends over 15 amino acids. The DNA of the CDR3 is TGTGCCAGCAGCTTGTTAGGGACAGGATCTTACGAGCAGTACTTC. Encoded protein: CASSLLGTGSYEQYF.

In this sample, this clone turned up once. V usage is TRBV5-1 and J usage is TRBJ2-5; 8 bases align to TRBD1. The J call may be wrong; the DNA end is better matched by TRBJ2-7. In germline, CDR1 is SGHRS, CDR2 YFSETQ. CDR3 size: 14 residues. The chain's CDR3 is CASSGQGQAYEQYF. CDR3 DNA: TGCGCCAGCAGCGGACAGGGCCAAGCCTACGAGCAGTACTTC.

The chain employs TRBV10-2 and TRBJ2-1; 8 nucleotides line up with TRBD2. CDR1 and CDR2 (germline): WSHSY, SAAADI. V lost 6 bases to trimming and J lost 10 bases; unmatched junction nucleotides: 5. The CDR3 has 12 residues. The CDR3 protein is CASRTSDNEQFF. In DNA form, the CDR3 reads TGCGCCAGCAGGACTAGCGATAACGAGCAGTTCTTC.

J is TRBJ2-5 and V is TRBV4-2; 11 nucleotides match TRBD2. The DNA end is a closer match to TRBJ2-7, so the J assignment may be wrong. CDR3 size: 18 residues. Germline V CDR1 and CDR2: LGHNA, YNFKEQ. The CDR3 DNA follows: TGTGCCAGCAGCCAAGAGGAGGGCCTAGCGGGGGGATCCTACGAGCAGTACTTC. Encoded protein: CASSQEEGLAGGSYEQYF.

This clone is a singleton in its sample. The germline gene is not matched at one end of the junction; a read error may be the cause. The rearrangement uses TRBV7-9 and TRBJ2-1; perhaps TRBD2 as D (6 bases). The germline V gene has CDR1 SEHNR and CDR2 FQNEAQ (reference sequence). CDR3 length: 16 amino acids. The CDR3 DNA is TGTTCCAGCAGCTTAACCCAGCGGACTATGGGGAATGAGCAGTTCTTC. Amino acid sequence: CSSSLTQRTMGNEQFF.